The 11 T cell receptor beta chains below come from one sample, sequenced in a study of blood T cell repertoires in COVID-19. Assay used: immunoSEQ multiplex PCR; TCRdb lists only in-frame clones, some missing. The data hold 200,000 or so clones, with around nine tenths observed a single time. Specimen: peripheral blood. The receptors here all came from a woman in her 40s who had recovered from COVID-19.

The chain joins TRBV30 to TRBJ1-1, with D hard to call. CDR1 is GTSNPN, CDR2 SVGIG, per germline (reference sequence). The CDR3 contains 13 residues. The V end was cut by 0 bases, the J end by 5 bases, with 10 bases between. CDR3 sequence reads: CAWSVAGKTEAFF. The CDR3 DNA is TGTGCCTGGAGTGTGGCGGGGAAGACTGAAGCTTTCTTT. Full variable domain (remainder filled in from reference TRBV30 and TRBJ1-1): SQTIHQWPATLVQPVGSPLSLECTVEGTSNPNLYWYRQAAGRGLQLLFYSVGIGQISSEVPQNLSASRPQDRQFILSSKKLLLSDSGFYLCAWSVAGKTEAFFGQGTRLTVV.

The CDR3 coding sequence is TGTGCCAGCAGGGGGGGTGGCACTGAAGCTTTCTTT. Encoded protein: CASRGGGTEAFF. This chain links TRBV9 with TRBJ1-1; TRBD1 is a possible D gene (5 bases). CDR3 length: 12 residues. In germline, CDR1 is SGDLS, CDR2 YYNGEE. Trimming took 5 bases from V and 4 from J, leaving 9 bases between them.

This clone showed up just a few times. The chain joins TRBV3-1 (or the pseudogene TRBV3-2) to TRBJ2-1; D uncertain. The CDR3 loop spans 13 amino acids. V was trimmed by 3 bases and J by 7 bases, leaving 10 bases between them. Germline lookup yields CDR1 LGHDT and CDR2 YNNKEL (reference sequence). The CDR3: CASSQRYSNEQFF. The CDR3 nucleotides are TGTGCCAGCAGCCAGCGATACTCGAATGAGCAGTTCTTC.

The gene calls are TRBV7-9 and TRBJ2-1; D uncertain. Looked up from germline, CDR1 is SEHNR and CDR2 is FQNEAQ (reference sequence). The V end lost 0 bases, the J end lost 10 bases, and 7 bases lay between the germline ends. The CDR3 loop spans 12 amino acids. CDR3 in DNA: TGTGCCAGCAGCTTAGCGTCCGGGGAGCAGTTCTTC. This codes for CASSLASGEQFF.

This clone has a single count. This chain uses TRBV18 with TRBJ2-5, with a possible D match to TRBD1 (6 bases). CDR3 length: 13 residues. The germline V gene has CDR1 KGHSH and CDR2 LQKENI. V lost 2 bases and J lost 2, with 6 bases in between. Here the CDR3 reads CASSPGTQETQYF. The CDR3 DNA is TGTGCCAGCTCACCAGGGACACAAGAGACCCAGTACTTC.

CDR3 sequence: CASSEWPYRDYEQYF. The CDR3 DNA reads TGCGCCAGCAGTGAGTGGCCTTACAGGGATTACGAGCAGTACTTC. The chain carries TRBV10-1 and TRBJ2-7, with D possibly TRBD1 on 6 matching bases. Per germline, CDR1 WNHNN and CDR2 SYGVQD (reference sequence). Deletions cut 1 base from V and 4 bases from J, with 14 bases between. The CDR3 covers 15 residues.

The CDR3 loop is CASSSLDRKRGNEQFF. The CDR3 nucleotides read TGTGCCAGCAGCTCTCTGGACAGGAAGAGGGGCAATGAGCAGTTCTTC. The chain recombines TRBV11-2 with TRBJ2-1, with TRBD1 identical over 7 bases. Losses at the gene ends were 4 bases for V and 6 bases for J; bases not matched to a gene: 12. CDR1 and CDR2 (germline): SGHAT, FQNNGV. This CDR3 contains 16 residues.

V and J are TRBV5-4 and TRBJ1-2; D not resolved. V was clipped by 2 bases and J by 4 bases, with 6 bases between them. The CDR3 spans 12 residues. The germline gives CDR1 SGHNT, CDR2 YYREEE (reference sequence). The CDR3 coding sequence is TGTGCCAGCAGCTTTGGGAGCTATGGCTACACCTTC. Protein: CASSFGSYGYTF.

This rearrangement joins TRBV7-3 to TRBJ2-7, with a possible D match to TRBD1 (6 bases). The CDR3 has 17 amino acids. In germline, CDR1 is SGHTA, CDR2 FQGTGA. V lost 0 bases to trimming and J lost 0 bases, with 15 bases between them. The CDR3 protein is CASSLTSVGGSSYEQYF. CDR3 nucleotides: TGTGCCAGCAGCTTAACATCGGTTGGGGGCAGCTCCTACGAGCAGTACTTC. Together with reference TRBV7-3 and TRBJ2-7, the CDR3 gives the full variable domain: GAGVSQTPSNKVTEKGKYVELRCDPISGHTALYWYRQSLGQGPEFLIYFQGTGAADDSGLPNDRFFAVRPEGSVSTLKIQRTERGDSAVYLCASSLTSVGGSSYEQYFGPGTRLTVT.

The chain joins TRBV6-2 or TRBV6-3 to TRBJ1-2, with TRBD1 matching over 7 bases. The CDR3 sequence is 15 residues long. Germline V CDR1 and CDR2: MNHEY, SVGEGT. The V segment lost 4 bases and the J segment 0 bases; nucleotides outside the gene matches: 5. CDR3 DNA: TGTGCCAGCAGTTTCCGGGACAGCTCTAACTATGGCTACACCTTC. Translated, it gives CASSFRDSSNYGYTF.

The V and J genes are TRBV18 and TRBJ2-7, with unresolved D. Germline V gene data show CDR1 as KGHSH and CDR2 as LQKENI. The CDR3 totals 14 residues. Trimming removed 2 bases from V and 0 bases from J, with 8 bases in between. In DNA, the CDR3 is TGTGCCAGCTCACCAGAGGCGGACTCCTACGAGCAGTACTTC. This gives the protein CASSPEADSYEQYF. Looking up the rest from reference TRBV18 and TRBJ2-7 gives the full variable domain: NAGVMQNPRHLVRRRGQEARLRCSPMKGHSHVYWYRQLPEEGLKFMVYLQKENIIDESGMPKERFSAEFPKEGPSILRIQQVVRGDSAAYFCASSPEADSYEQYFGPGTRLTVT.